The next 13 T cell receptor beta chains were all read from a single sample in a study of shared T cell receptors in the human thymus. Sequencing used immunoSEQ multiplex PCR; TCRdb keeps in-frame clones, though not all of them. The profile shows hundreds of thousands of clones, approximately 83% of them singletons. In addition, the sample was reused for a study of human thymus T cells.

The sample consisted of thymocytes. The receptors here all came from a girl under two years old with a congenital heart defect.

This clone was recorded a few times. The rearrangement links TRBV28 to TRBJ1-1; no reliable D call. CDR3 length equals 12 residues. Germline values: CDR1 MDHEN, CDR2 SYDVKM. The V and J ends lost 5 bases and 5 bases respectively, with 9 bases between them. The CDR3 reads CASSSTRTEAFF. The DNA of the CDR3 is TGTGCCAGCAGTAGCACCCGTACTGAAGCTTTCTTT.

The chain uses TRBV10-2 and TRBJ1-2; tentative D call: TRBD1 (6 bases). Deletions cut 8 bases from V and 6 bases from J, with 13 bases between. Germline V gene lookup returns CDR1 WSHSY and CDR2 SAAADI. This CDR3 is 12 amino acids long. The CDR3 protein is CASSVNRDGYTF. The CDR3 DNA reads as TGCGCCAGCTCTGTAAACAGGGATGGCTACACCTTC.

The V and J genes are TRBV2 and TRBJ1-3; perhaps TRBD1 as D (6 bases). The CDR3 spans 15 residues. V was cut by 4 bases and J by 4 bases, with 14 bases left in between. The germline gives CDR1 SNHLY, CDR2 FYNNEI. The CDR3 coding sequence is TGTGCCAGCAGTGGCAGGACAGCGCGAGGAAACACCATATATTTT. Its translation: CASSGRTARGNTIYF. Full variable domain (missing parts from reference TRBV2 and TRBJ1-3): EPEVTQTPSHQVTQMGQEVILRCVPISNHLYFYWYRQILGQKVEFLVSFYNNEISEKSEIFDDQFSVERPDGSNFTLKIRSTKLEDSAMYFCASSGRTARGNTIYFGEGSWLTVV.

This chain uses TRBV5-5 with TRBJ2-2; no firm D call. Trimming took 1 base from V and 4 from J, leaving 14 bases between them. Per germline, CDR1 SGHKS and CDR2 YYEKEE (reference sequence). CDR3 length: 16 amino acids. CDR3 nucleotide sequence: TGTGCCAGCAGCTTGTGGATCGCACAGTCCACCGGGGAGCTGTTTTTT. Amino acids: CASSLWIAQSTGELFF.

The chain has TRBV6-1 and TRBJ2-7; tentatively, D is TRBD2 (6 bases). V was cut by 1 base and J by 4 bases, with 14 bases left in between. The CDR3 contains 15 residues. CDR1 is MNHNS, CDR2 SASEGT, per germline. CDR3 DNA sequence: TGTGCCAGCAGTGAAGTACCGGAGGGACGATACGAGCAGTACTTC. Its protein is CASSEVPEGRYEQYF.

CDR3 nucleotides: TGCAGCGTTGAAGACTTCATGGACAGGGTCGGCGCTGAAGCTTTCTTT. Amino acids: CSVEDFMDRVGAEAFF. V and J are TRBV29-1 and TRBJ1-1; 8 nucleotides align to TRBD1. V was pared by 0 bases and J by 6 bases, with 12 bases of the junction left unmatched. CDR1 and CDR2 (germline): SQVTM, ANQGSEA. This CDR3 spans 16 amino acids.

This rearrangement joins TRBV27 to TRBJ2-5, with D perhaps matching TRBD2 (7 bases). Between the trimmed V and J ends, which lost 3 bases and 5 bases, there was a span of 16 bases. CDR3 length: 15 residues. Per germline, CDR1 MNHEY and CDR2 SMNVEV (reference sequence). Here the CDR3 DNA reads TGTGCCAGCAGTTTCTCGCGGGGGCCGGGGGAGACCCAGTACTTC. Its translation: CASSFSRGPGETQYF.

The sample holds one count of this clone. V and J are TRBV5-6 and TRBJ2-7, with 8 bases fitting TRBD2. CDR3 length equals 14 residues. The V gene end was trimmed by 0 bases and the J gene end by 3 bases; junction bases not matched to a gene: 2. From germline, CDR1 is SGHDT and CDR2 YYEEEE. CDR3 amino acids: CASSLAGGLYEQYF. As DNA, the CDR3 is TGTGCCAGCAGCTTGGCGGGGGGGCTCTACGAGCAGTACTTC.

This sequence joins TRBV29-1 and TRBJ1-3, with TRBD1 matching over 9 bases. Germline assignment: CDR1 SQVTM and CDR2 ANQGSEA. After removal of 4 bases from V and 9 bases from J, the junction contained 10 bases not matched to a gene. The CDR3 contains 14 residues. CDR3 bases: TGCAGCGTTGCTGGGACAGGGACTCCGGGCACCATATATTTT. This sequence encodes CSVAGTGTPGTIYF.

This clone was detected once. This chain connects TRBV7-2 to TRBJ1-1, with D possibly TRBD1 on 5 matching bases. This CDR3 is built from 14 residues. Trimming shortened V by 5 bases and J by 5 bases, and 15 bases separated the two germline ends. In germline, CDR1 is SGHTA, CDR2 FQGNSA. CDR3 bases: TGTGCCAGCAGCCTAGAGGACATTAAGACTGAAGCTTTCTTT. This translates into CASSLEDIKTEAFF.

This chain's CDR3 is CASRASHPPQGPEQYF. In DNA form, the CDR3 reads TGTGCCAGCAGAGCTTCGCACCCACCACAGGGCCCGGAGCAGTACTTC. This sequence joins TRBV7-9 and TRBJ2-7; TRBD1 might be the D (6 bases). The CDR3 spans 16 residues. Trimming stripped 6 bases from V and 7 bases from J, with 25 bases between. The V gene's germline CDR1 is SEHNR and CDR2 FQNEAQ (reference sequence).

V usage is TRBV5-1 and J usage is TRBJ1-2; 10 nucleotides match TRBD1. The ends lost 5 bases at V and 7 bases at J; junction bases unmatched: 14. In germline, CDR1 is SGHRS, CDR2 YFSETQ. This CDR3 has 16 residues. Here the CDR3 DNA reads TGCGCCAGCAGTTGGAACGGGACAGGGGTGAGAAGTGGCTACACCTTC. Its translation: CASSWNGTGVRSGYTF.

The chain carries TRBV4-1 and TRBJ1-1; TRBD1 agrees at 7 bases. V dropped 2 bases and J dropped 6; count of bases not matched to a gene: 9. The CDR3 extends over 15 amino acids. Germline V gene data show CDR1 as MGHRA and CDR2 as YSYEKL. The chain's CDR3 is CASSQPDRSGSEAFF. CDR3 DNA sequence: TGCGCCAGCAGCCAACCGGACAGGTCGGGCTCTGAAGCTTTCTTT.